This record concerns one TCR beta chain sequence. This sample is drawn from a study of cytomegalovirus exposure and HLA in healthy donors. Both 60 Vbeta primers and 13 Jbeta primers went into the PCR. Per the study methods: An analysis that came later counted approximately 76 million unique TCR beta chains, around 12 million shared. Repertoires were generated with immunoSEQ multiplex PCR, while TCRdb's copy carries only in-frame clones and drops some. The DNA gave D and trimming, while V, J and clone size come from that table. Among about 110,000 clones listed, roughly 66% were seen once. Likely unrecorded immune exposures existed in these nominally healthy donors. This CDR3 has 13 amino acids. V trimming: 5 bases; J trimming: 7 bases; junction bases outside the gene matches: 3. Germline V CDR1 and CDR2: SGHAT, FQNNGV.

This clonotype originated in a woman in her twenties or thirties in good health and CMV-seronegative. Sequenced material: PBMCs. The chain recombines TRBV11-2 with TRBJ2-3, with TRBD2 matching over 10 bases. Here the CDR3 DNA reads TGTGCCAGCAGCCTAGCGGGAGCGAATACGCAGTATTTT. It yields the protein CASSLAGANTQYF.